These 29 T cell receptor beta chains were sequenced from one sample in a study of early T cells in non-severe SARS-CoV-2 infection. TCRdb re-derived calls from the 5' RACE reads in MiXCR, one entry per CDR3 protein. Of roughly 100,000 distinct CDR3 sequences listed, approximately 12% were seen once; the top ten hold 4.4%. The sequencing used whole blood, collected at baseline. All receptors come from an adult who was a healthcare worker with PCR-confirmed SARS-CoV-2 infection or an uninfected control (not recorded which).

This chain's CDR3 is CASSSGEGKHQPQHF. The CDR3 DNA sequence: TGTGCCAGCAGCTCGGGCGAGGGGAAACATCAGCCCCAGCATTTT. This chain links TRBV7-2 with TRBJ1-5; TRBD1 might be the D (5 bases). The CDR3 has 15 residues. Between the trimmed V and J ends, which lost 4 bases and 5 bases, there was a span of 15 bases. The germline CDR1 and CDR2 sequences are SGHTA and FQGNSA.

This clonotype was counted at least ten times. This chain joins TRBV7-8 and TRBJ1-5; no reliable D call. CDR3 length: 16 amino acids. Trimming cost V 5 bases and J 0 bases, with 14 bases left between them. The V gene's germline CDR1 is SGHVS and CDR2 FQNEAQ. The CDR3 loop is CASSLETGFSNQPQHF. Here the CDR3 DNA reads TGTGCCAGCAGCCTCGAGACGGGCTTTAGCAATCAGCCCCAGCATTTT. The full variable domain, completed using reference TRBV7-8 and TRBJ1-5, is GAGVSQSPRYKVAKRGQDVALRCDPISGHVSLFWYQQALGQGPEFLTYFQNEAQLDKSGLPSDRFFAERPEGSVSTLKIQRTQQEDSAVYLCASSLETGFSNQPQHFGDGTRLSIL.

This clonotype showed up just a few times. V usage is TRBV20-1 and J usage is TRBJ1-1; TRBD1 is a possible D gene (5 bases). This CDR3 has 13 residues. Trimming removed 4 bases from V and 4 bases from J, with 13 bases in between. The germline CDR1 and CDR2 sequences are DFQATT and SNEGSKA (reference sequence). The CDR3 is CSATRDLGTEAFF. CDR3 in DNA: TGCAGTGCTACCCGGGACTTAGGCACTGAAGCTTTCTTT.

CDR3 sequence reads: CASSPGPAPTSDTQYF. The CDR3 region has the DNA TGTGCCAGCAGCCCGGGACCCGCACCGACTTCAGATACGCAGTATTTT. This sequence joins TRBV11-2 and TRBJ2-3; D may match TRBD1 or TRBD2 (5 bases each). Germline lookup yields CDR1 SGHAT and CDR2 FQNNGV. V dropped 5 bases and J dropped 4 bases, with 19 bases sitting between them. The CDR3 totals 16 residues.

The chain uses TRBV28 and TRBJ2-5; D unclear. The CDR3 has 14 amino acids. Germline CDR1 and CDR2: MDHEN and SYDVKM. V was pared by 3 bases and J by 5 bases, with 13 bases between. The CDR3 loop is CASSFAAAAETQYF. CDR3 nucleotides: TGTGCCAGCAGTTTCGCTGCGGCGGCGGAGACCCAGTACTTC. The variable domain in full, with the rest retrieved from reference TRBV28 and TRBJ2-5, is DVKVTQSSRYLVKRTGEKVFLECVQDMDHENMFWYRQDPGLGLRLIYFSYDVKMKEKGDIPEGYSVSREKKERFSLILESASTNQTSMYLCASSFAAAAETQYFGPGTRLLVL.

J is TRBJ2-3 and V is TRBV5-6, with D perhaps TRBD1 (6 bases). The V end was cut by 3 bases, the J end by 2 bases, with 16 bases between. The CDR3 has 16 residues. Germline CDR1 SGHDT, CDR2 YYEEEE. CDR3 coding DNA: TGTGCCAGCAGCTACAGTACAGGGTACGCCACAGATACGCAGTATTTT. Its translation is CASSYSTGYATDTQYF.

This clonotype was recorded a few times. The chain couples TRBV9 to TRBJ1-1; D is perhaps TRBD1 (6 bases). The germline CDR1 and CDR2 sequences are SGDLS and YYNGEE. The CDR3 totals 14 residues. Trimming pared 2 bases from V and 4 bases from J, leaving 12 bases between. CDR3: CASSVRGGGTEAFF. The CDR3 nucleotides read TGTGCCAGCAGCGTGAGGGGGGGCGGCACTGAAGCTTTCTTT.

This clonotype turned up a few times. The V and J genes are TRBV12-3 or TRBV12-4 and TRBJ2-5; 7 positions agree with TRBD2. With 6 bases clipped from V and 5 bases from J, the junction kept 12 bases outside the gene matches. The CDR3 spans 15 residues. The CDR3 DNA reads as TGTGCCAGCAGGCCTTGGGGAGGGCCTTCTGAGACCCAGTACTTC. Translated: CASRPWGGPSETQYF.

This clonotype was counted a few times. The rearrangement uses TRBV24-1 and TRBJ2-2, with TRBD1 matching over 9 bases. The CDR3 runs 15 residues. The V gene end was trimmed by 3 bases and the J gene end by 7 bases; junction bases not matched to a gene: 5. The germline V gene encodes CDR1 KGHDR and CDR2 SFDVKD. The CDR3 DNA reads as TGTGCCACCAGTGATCCGACAGGGGGGATCGGGGAGCTGTTTTTT. Translating gives CATSDPTGGIGELFF.

This chain connects TRBV29-1 to TRBJ1-2; possible D gene TRBD1, 5 bases. CDR3 length: 11 residues. Germline V gene data show CDR1 as SQVTM and CDR2 as ANQGSEA. Trimming took 7 bases from V and 7 from J, leaving 13 bases between them. CDR3 amino acids: CSAEGQAGYTF. CDR3 sequence (DNA): TGCAGCGCGGAGGGGCAGGCTGGCTACACCTTC.

J is TRBJ2-2 and V is TRBV29-1, with TRBD1 matching 9 bases. Per the germline V gene, CDR1 is SQVTM and CDR2 is ANQGSEA. The CDR3 has 13 amino acids. Trimming at V came to 8 bases and at J to 4 bases, leaving 5 bases not matched to a gene. CDR3 sequence (DNA): TGCAGCTACTCGGGACAGGGCACCGGGGAGCTGTTTTTT. It is translated as CSYSGQGTGELFF.

This clonotype showed up just a few times. The V and J genes are TRBV7-6 and TRBJ2-2, with 9 nucleotides matching TRBD2. The J segment lost 6 bases and the V segment lost 5 bases, leaving 10 bases of the junction unmatched. Germline V gives CDR1 SGHVS, CDR2 FNYEAQ. The CDR3 contains 16 residues. CDR3 DNA: TGTGCCAGCAGCCGAAGGTCTAGCGGGACGTCCGGGGAGCTGTTTTTT. Encoded protein: CASSRRSSGTSGELFF.

This clonotype turned up a few times. CDR3 in amino acids: CSVPDRVGTEAFF. The DNA for the CDR3 is TGCAGCGTTCCGGACAGGGTGGGCACTGAAGCTTTCTTT. This chain connects TRBV29-1 to TRBJ1-1; the match to TRBD1 covers 8 bases. CDR3 size: 13 residues. V gave up 5 bases and J gave up 4 bases; unmatched junction bases: 6. From germline, CDR1 is SQVTM and CDR2 ANQGSEA. Based on the CDR3 plus reference TRBV29-1 and TRBJ1-1, the full variable domain is SAVISQKPSRDICQRGTSLTIQCQVDSQVTMMFWYRQQPGQSLTLIATANQGSEATYESGFVIDKFPISRPNLTFSTLTVSNMSPEDSSIYLCSVPDRVGTEAFFGQGTRLTVV.

This clonotype was seen a handful of times. The rearrangement joins TRBV6-1 to TRBJ1-1; 8 bases align to TRBD1. The germline V gene has CDR1 MNHNS and CDR2 SASEGT. Trimming removed 0 bases from V and 11 bases from J; junction bases left unmatched: 8. The CDR3 runs to 14 residues. For the CDR3, the DNA is TGTGCCAGCAGTGAAGCTTCCAGGGGGCGTAAGGCTTTCTTT. It encodes CASSEASRGRKAFF.

The chain has TRBV11-2 and TRBJ2-1; 7 positions match TRBD2. The V gene's germline CDR1 is SGHAT and CDR2 FQNNGV. The trim removed 7 bases at V and 6 bases at J, leaving 15 bases unmatched. This CDR3 spans 16 amino acids. In nucleotides, the CDR3 is TGTGCCAGCACCCCGATGCGGCGGGAGTTTGGCAATGAGCAGTTCTTC. It is translated as CASTPMRREFGNEQFF.

This clonotype showed up many times. The rearrangement joins TRBV7-8 to TRBJ2-1; D gene unclear. The ends were cut back, 0 bases at V and 5 bases at J, with 5 bases in the middle. The germline V gene has CDR1 SGHVS and CDR2 FQNEAQ. The CDR3 totals 13 residues. The CDR3 protein is CASSLARDNEQFF. For the CDR3, the DNA is TGTGCCAGCAGCTTAGCTCGTGACAATGAGCAGTTCTTC.

In its sample, this clonotype was seen a few times. The J gene is TRBJ1-4, the V gene TRBV7-9, with D unresolved. This CDR3 contains 12 residues. The germline V gene encodes CDR1 SEHNR and CDR2 FQNEAQ (reference sequence). Trimming pared 0 bases from V and 8 bases from J, leaving 4 bases between. The chain's CDR3 is CASSLAAEKLFF. The CDR3 DNA reads as TGTGCCAGCAGCTTAGCCGCGGAAAAACTGTTTTTT.

This clonotype has only a few counts. CDR3 loop: CASSLWTGNTQYF. Here the CDR3 DNA reads TGTGCCAGCAGCCTGTGGACAGGGAATACGCAGTATTTT. J is TRBJ2-3 and V is TRBV2; 8 bases fit TRBD1. The CDR3 spans 13 residues. The junction had 6 bases not matched to a gene; V was cut back by 6 bases and J by 7 bases. The germline CDR1 and CDR2 sequences are SNHLY and FYNNEI.

The sample holds many counts of this clonotype. The V call is TRBV3-1, the J call TRBJ1-2; D may be TRBD1 (5 bases). V shed 1 base and J shed 5 bases, with 14 bases lying between them. The length of the CDR3 is 15 residues. The germline CDR1 and CDR2 sequences are LGHDT and YNNKEL (reference sequence). CDR3 residues: CASSQGAWGVYGYTF. The CDR3, as DNA: TGTGCCAGCAGCCAAGGAGCATGGGGGGTGTATGGCTACACCTTC.

The sample holds many counts of this clonotype. The chain carries TRBV5-1 and TRBJ2-2; the match to TRBD2 covers 10 bases. This CDR3 is built from 17 residues. The V gene end was trimmed by 0 bases and the J gene end by 5 bases; junction bases not matched to a gene: 7. Germline CDR1 reads SGHRS; CDR2 reads YFSETQ. CDR3 residues: CASSLASGGAGTGELFF. Here the CDR3 DNA reads TGCGCCAGCAGCTTGGCCAGCGGGGGGGCCGGAACCGGGGAGCTGTTTTTT.

This clonotype showed up just a few times. This chain connects TRBV21-1 to TRBJ2-2. TRBV21-1 is tagged as a pseudogene. This CDR3 comprises 13 residues. CDR3 bases: TGTGCCAGCAGCAAAGGGTGGTCCGGGGAGCTGTTTTTT. Its translation is CASSKGWSGELFF.

This clonotype was picked up many times. The gene calls are TRBV20-1 and TRBJ2-7; TRBD2 might be the D (6 bases). Germline V gene sequence: CDR1 DFQATT, CDR2 SNEGSKA (reference sequence). V lost 4 bases and J lost 0, with 13 bases in between. The CDR3 is made up of 14 amino acids. CDR3 in DNA: TGCAGTGCTACCCGGGGGAAGGGCTCCTACGAGCAGTACTTC. It specifies CSATRGKGSYEQYF.

The chain uses TRBV7-6 and TRBJ2-1; D gene unclear. V was pared by 1 base and J by 4 bases, with 14 bases between. CDR1 is SGHVS, CDR2 FNYEAQ, per germline. The CDR3 extends over 16 amino acids. CDR3: CASSLGTETLYNEQFF. CDR3 sequence (DNA): TGTGCCAGCAGCTTAGGTACGGAAACCCTGTACAATGAGCAGTTCTTC.

This clonotype was seen ten or more times. The rearrangement joins TRBV28 to TRBJ1-2, with TRBD1 matching 10 bases. This CDR3 spans 15 amino acids. Trimming removed 6 bases from V and 8 bases from J; junction bases left unmatched: 12. The germline CDR1 and CDR2 sequences are MDHEN and SYDVKM. The CDR3 here is CASSVNRGQGRGYTF. In DNA form, the CDR3 reads TGTGCCAGCAGCGTGAACAGGGGACAGGGGAGAGGCTACACCTTC.

Only a few counts were recorded for this clonotype. V is TRBV12-3 or TRBV12-4 and J is TRBJ2-2; D unresolved. The germline V and J ends were trimmed by 10 bases and 1 base, with 13 bases remaining between them. There are 14 residues in the CDR3. CDR3 region: CATFKWRNTGELFF. As DNA, the CDR3 is TGTGCCACCTTTAAGTGGCGGAACACCGGGGAGCTGTTTTTT.

This clonotype was seen only a few times. The rearrangement links TRBV28 to TRBJ2-7; D remains unclear. Germline V lookup: CDR1 MDHEN, CDR2 SYDVKM. This CDR3 is 13 amino acids long. V lost 3 bases to trimming and J lost 1 base, with 7 bases between them. DNA for the CDR3: TGTGCCAGCAGTTTTTCACTTTCCTACGAGCAGTACTTC. Amino acids: CASSFSLSYEQYF.

The V and J genes are TRBV5-6 and TRBJ1-1, with D hard to call. This CDR3 region has 12 residues. V lost 4 bases and J 8 bases, leaving 12 bases between the germline ends. Germline V lookup: CDR1 SGHDT, CDR2 YYEEEE. Written as DNA, the CDR3 is TGTGCCAGCAGCACACATAGGGCAGAAGCTTTCTTT. Protein sequence: CASSTHRAEAFF. Complete variable domain (other parts from reference TRBV5-6 and TRBJ1-1): DAGVTQSPTHLIKTRGQQVTLRCSPKSGHDTVSWYQQALGQGPQFIFQYYEEEERQRGNFPDRFSGHQFPNYSSELNVNALLLGDSALYLCASSTHRAEAFFGQGTRLTVV.

This clonotype was observed a few times. V usage is TRBV29-1 and J usage is TRBJ1-1; the D gene is possibly TRBD1 (5 bases). Looked up from germline, CDR1 is SQVTM and CDR2 is ANQGSEA. V was shortened by 2 bases and J by 8 bases, with 9 bases between the two germline ends. The CDR3 consists of 11 residues. Written as DNA, the CDR3 is TGCAGCGTTGAAATGACAGAAGAAGCTTTCTTT. It is translated as CSVEMTEEAFF.

This clonotype came up a few times. The CDR3 DNA reads TGCGCCAGCAGCTGGGGACAAGCCTACGAGCAGTACTTC. Its protein product is CASSWGQAYEQYF. This chain links TRBV4-1 with TRBJ2-7; D is possibly TRBD1 (6 bases). The V end lost 5 bases, the J end lost 2 bases, and 10 bases lay between the germline ends. Germline values: CDR1 MGHRA, CDR2 YSYEKL. This CDR3 has 13 residues.